These 14 T cell receptor beta chains were sequenced from one sample in a study of cytomegalovirus exposure and HLA in healthy donors. PCR was performed using 60 Vbeta and 13 Jbeta primers. TCRdb's copy holds only in-frame clones and misses some; the assay was immunoSEQ multiplex PCR. The table records about 180,000 clones, around 82% of them present only once. The sequencing input was PBMCs. These receptors were obtained from a woman in her twenties or thirties in good health and CMV-seropositive.

The chain recombines TRBV11-1 with TRBJ2-2; no firm D call. In germline, CDR1 is SGHAT, CDR2 FQDESV (reference sequence). Trimming left V 5 bases short and J 8 bases short, with 12 bases between. The CDR3 is 13 amino acids. The CDR3 coding sequence is TGTGCCAGCAGCCCGACGGGTTTGGGGGAGCTGTTTTTT. Translating it yields CASSPTGLGELFF. Supplemented by reference TRBV11-1 and TRBJ2-2, the full variable domain reads EAEVAQSPRYKITEKSQAVAFWCDPISGHATLYWYRQILGQGPELLVQFQDESVVDDSQLPKDRFSAERLKGVDSTLKIQPAELGDSAMYLCASSPTGLGELFFGEGSRLTVL.

The gene calls are TRBV9 and TRBJ1-5; 7 bases map to TRBD1. The junction had 7 bases not matched to a gene; V was cut back by 3 bases and J by 4 bases. Germline CDR1 is SGDLS and CDR2 is YYNGEE. This CDR3 region has 15 residues. CDR3 nucleotides: TGTGCCAGCAGCGCGGAACAGGGGCCTAATCAGCCCCAGCATTTT. Protein product: CASSAEQGPNQPQHF.

V usage is TRBV9 and J usage is TRBJ1-5; D may be TRBD1 (6 bases). Germline V CDR1 and CDR2: SGDLS, YYNGEE. The CDR3 has 15 amino acids. Trimming took 3 bases from V and 7 from J, leaving 17 bases between them. CDR3 nucleotides: TGTGCCAGCAGCGAGGACAGTTTCATTGGACAGCCCCAGCATTTT. Translation gives CASSEDSFIGQPQHF.

This clone was counted only a few times. The CDR3 spells CASSPLPGYEQYF. The CDR3 DNA reads TGTGCCAGCAGTCCCCTACCTGGCTACGAGCAGTACTTC. The V call is TRBV6-1, the J call TRBJ2-7, with no clear D. V lost 5 bases, J lost 3 bases, and 11 bases lay in between. The germline CDR1 and CDR2 sequences are MNHNS and SASEGT. The CDR3 covers 13 residues.

The rearrangement links TRBV19 to TRBJ1-6; a possible D gene is TRBD1 (5 bases). The V and J ends lost 4 bases and 10 bases respectively, with 23 bases between them. This CDR3 region has 17 residues. In germline, CDR1 is LNHDA, CDR2 SQIVND (reference sequence). The CDR3 spells CASSTTAGGSVRSPLHF. In nucleotides, the CDR3 is TGTGCCAGTAGTACCACAGCGGGGGGAAGCGTTCGGTCACCCCTCCACTTT.

The chain links TRBV11-1 to TRBJ1-6; D might be TRBD1 (6 bases). The CDR3 length is 13 residues. The germline V gene has CDR1 SGHAT and CDR2 FQDESV (reference sequence). V gave up 5 bases and J gave up 6 bases, with 8 bases separating them. The CDR3 sequence: CASSVQGNSPLHF. As DNA, the CDR3 is TGTGCCAGCAGCGTACAGGGTAATTCACCCCTCCACTTT.

V gene TRBV28 combines with J gene TRBJ1-6, with 9 nucleotides matching TRBD1. V lost 5 bases, J lost 4 bases, and 0 bases stayed unmatched. This CDR3 contains 14 residues. Per the germline V gene, CDR1 is MDHEN and CDR2 is SYDVKM. Here the CDR3 reads CASSGTGYNSPLHF. The CDR3 DNA sequence: TGTGCCAGCAGTGGGACAGGGTATAATTCACCCCTCCACTTT.

The chain combines TRBV5-4 with TRBJ1-6; D perhaps matches TRBD1 (6 bases). Germline CDR1 SGHNT, CDR2 YYREEE (reference sequence). V lost 4 bases and J lost 7, with 12 bases in between. This CDR3 has 14 residues. Here the CDR3 DNA reads TGTGCCAGCAGCATGGGGGGGCGGAATTCACCCCTCCACTTT. This gives the protein CASSMGGRNSPLHF.

The V call is TRBV6-1, the J call TRBJ2-5, with 7 bases identical to TRBD2. V lost 1 base and J lost 9; bases outside the gene matches: 17. This CDR3 has 17 amino acids. Germline-derived CDR1 and CDR2 are MNHNS and SASEGT. The CDR3 region is CASSEGLLRAGTGSQYF. CDR3 nucleotide sequence: TGTGCCAGCAGTGAAGGGCTCCTTCGAGCGGGGACCGGGTCCCAGTACTTC.

The chain couples TRBV9 to TRBJ2-5; 8 bases fit TRBD2. V shed 0 bases and J 4 bases; nucleotides not matched to a gene: 5. Germline assignment: CDR1 SGDLS and CDR2 YYNGEE. CDR3 length: 15 residues. The CDR3 reads CASSVAGGAGETQYF. In nucleotides, the CDR3 is TGTGCCAGCAGCGTAGCCGGGGGGGCCGGAGAGACCCAGTACTTC.

About this clone itself: Other DNA sequences of this sample code for an identical CDR3. The V call is TRBV28, the J call TRBJ1-4, with D hard to call. V was clipped by 6 bases and J by 4 bases, with 12 bases between them. Germline-derived CDR1 and CDR2 are MDHEN and SYDVKM. The CDR3 is 14 amino acids. CDR3 loop: CASSLGRDNEKLFF. Here the CDR3 DNA reads TGTGCCAGCAGCTTAGGGCGGGATAATGAAAAACTGTTTTTT.

Concerning this clone: Sequence at one end of the junction differs from germline and may be a read error. The chain has TRBV5-5 and TRBJ1-6; tentative D call: TRBD1 (6 bases). The CDR3 is 14 residues long. CDR1 and CDR2 (germline): SGHKS, YYEKEE (reference sequence). The CDR3 DNA sequence: TGTGCAAGCACACCCCCCAGGGGTTTATCACCCCTCCACTTT. The encoded protein is CASTPPRGLSPLHF. Filled out from reference TRBV5-5 and TRBJ1-6, the complete variable domain reads DAGVTQSPTHLIKTRGQQVTLRCSPISGHKSVSWYQQVLGQGPQFIFQYYEKEERGRGNFPDRFSARQFPNYSSELNVNALLLGDSALYLCASTPPRGLSPLHFGNGTRLTVT.

This clone turned up a few times. This chain joins TRBV7-8 and TRBJ2-1; D might be TRBD1 (5 bases). Trimming shortened V by 5 bases and J by 4 bases, and 15 bases separated the two germline ends. Germline values: CDR1 SGHVS, CDR2 FQNEAQ. The CDR3 spans 15 residues. The CDR3 reads CASSLDSPGYNEQFF. The CDR3 DNA follows: TGTGCCAGCAGCCTCGACAGCCCAGGGTACAATGAGCAGTTCTTC.

This chain connects TRBV7-9 to TRBJ2-2; possibly TRBD1 for D (7 bases). Trimming left V 5 bases short and J 5 bases short, with 15 bases between. The CDR3 extends over 15 amino acids. CDR1 and CDR2 (germline): SEHNR, FQNEAQ (reference sequence). The CDR3 here is CASSTRDSFTGELFF. Written as DNA, the CDR3 is TGTGCCAGCAGCACGCGGGACAGTTTTACCGGGGAGCTGTTTTTT.